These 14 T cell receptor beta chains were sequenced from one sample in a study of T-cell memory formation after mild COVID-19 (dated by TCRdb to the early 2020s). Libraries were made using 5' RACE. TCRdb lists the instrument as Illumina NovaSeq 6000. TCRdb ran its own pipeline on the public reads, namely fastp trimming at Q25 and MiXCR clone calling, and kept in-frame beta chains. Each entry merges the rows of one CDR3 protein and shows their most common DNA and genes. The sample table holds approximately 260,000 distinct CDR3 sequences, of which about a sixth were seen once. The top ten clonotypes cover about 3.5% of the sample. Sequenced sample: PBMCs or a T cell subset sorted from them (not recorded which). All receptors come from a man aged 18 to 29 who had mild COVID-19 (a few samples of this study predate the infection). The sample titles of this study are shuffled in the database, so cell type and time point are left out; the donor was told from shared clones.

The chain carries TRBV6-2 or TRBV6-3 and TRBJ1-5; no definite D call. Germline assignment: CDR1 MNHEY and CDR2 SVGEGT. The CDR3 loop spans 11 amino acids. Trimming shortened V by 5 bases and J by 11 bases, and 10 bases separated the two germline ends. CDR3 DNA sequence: TGTGCCAGCAGTGCCGGTAGGTCCCAGCATTTT. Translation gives CASSAGRSQHF.

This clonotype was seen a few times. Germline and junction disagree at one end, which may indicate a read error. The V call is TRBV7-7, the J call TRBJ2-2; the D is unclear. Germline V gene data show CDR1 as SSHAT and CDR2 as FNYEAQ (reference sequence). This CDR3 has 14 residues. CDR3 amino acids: CASSFRANTGELFF. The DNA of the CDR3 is TGTGCTAGCAGCTTCAGAGCGAACACCGGGGAGCTGTTTTTT.

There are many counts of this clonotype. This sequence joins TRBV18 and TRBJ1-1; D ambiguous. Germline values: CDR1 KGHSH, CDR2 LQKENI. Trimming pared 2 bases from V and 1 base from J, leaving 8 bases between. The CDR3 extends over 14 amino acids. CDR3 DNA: TGTGCCAGCTCACCAACGGCGACGAACACTGAAGCTTTCTTT. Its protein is CASSPTATNTEAFF.

The CDR3 sequence: CASSLLYGYTF. The CDR3, as DNA: TGTGCCAGCAGTTTACTCTATGGCTACACCTTC. This chain connects TRBV12-3 or TRBV12-4 to TRBJ1-2; no clear D. Trimming removed 2 bases from V and 4 bases from J, with 2 bases in between. The CDR3 has 11 amino acids.

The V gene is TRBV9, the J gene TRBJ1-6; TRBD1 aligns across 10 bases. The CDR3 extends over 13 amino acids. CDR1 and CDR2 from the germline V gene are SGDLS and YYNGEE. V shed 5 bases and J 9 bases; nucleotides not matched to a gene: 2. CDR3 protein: CASSGQGGSPLHF. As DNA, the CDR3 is TGTGCCAGCAGTGGACAGGGGGGTTCACCCCTCCACTTT. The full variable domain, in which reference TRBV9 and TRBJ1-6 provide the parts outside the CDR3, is DSGVTQTPKHLITATGQRVTLRCSPRSGDLSVYWYQQSLDQGLQFLIQYYNGEERAKGNILERFSAQQFPDLHSELNLSSLELGDSALYFCASSGQGGSPLHFGNGTRLTVT.

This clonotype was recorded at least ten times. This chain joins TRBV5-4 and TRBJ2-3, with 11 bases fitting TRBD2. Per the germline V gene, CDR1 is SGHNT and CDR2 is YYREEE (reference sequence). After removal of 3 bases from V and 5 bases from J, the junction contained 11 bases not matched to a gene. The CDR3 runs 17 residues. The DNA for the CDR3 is TGTGCCAGCAGCTCCGGGGTAGCGGGGGGGCGAAAAGATACGCAGTATTTT. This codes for CASSSGVAGGRKDTQYF.

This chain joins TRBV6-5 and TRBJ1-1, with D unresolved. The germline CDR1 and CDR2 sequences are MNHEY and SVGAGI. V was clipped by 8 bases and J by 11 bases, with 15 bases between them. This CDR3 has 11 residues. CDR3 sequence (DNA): TGTGCCAGCCTGCTAAGGGATCGGGCTTTCTTT. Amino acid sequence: CASLLRDRAFF.

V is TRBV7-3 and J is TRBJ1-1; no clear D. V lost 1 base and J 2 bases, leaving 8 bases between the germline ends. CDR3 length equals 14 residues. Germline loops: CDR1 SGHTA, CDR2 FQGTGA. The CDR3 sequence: CASSLNTGNTEAFF. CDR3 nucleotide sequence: TGTGCCAGCAGCTTAAATACGGGTAACACTGAAGCTTTCTTT.

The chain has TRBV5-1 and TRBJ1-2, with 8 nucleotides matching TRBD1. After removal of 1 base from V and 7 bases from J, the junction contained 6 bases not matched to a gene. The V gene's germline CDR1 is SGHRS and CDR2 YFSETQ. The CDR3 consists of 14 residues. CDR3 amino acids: CASSLTDRVPGYTF. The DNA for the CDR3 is TGCGCCAGCAGCTTGACGGACAGGGTTCCTGGCTACACCTTC.

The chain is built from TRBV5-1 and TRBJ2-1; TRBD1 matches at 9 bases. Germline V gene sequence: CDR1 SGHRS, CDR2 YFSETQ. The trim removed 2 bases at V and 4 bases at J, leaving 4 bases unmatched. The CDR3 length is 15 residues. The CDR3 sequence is CASSFTGGRYNEQFF. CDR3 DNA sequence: TGCGCCAGCAGCTTTACAGGGGGCCGGTACAATGAGCAGTTCTTC.

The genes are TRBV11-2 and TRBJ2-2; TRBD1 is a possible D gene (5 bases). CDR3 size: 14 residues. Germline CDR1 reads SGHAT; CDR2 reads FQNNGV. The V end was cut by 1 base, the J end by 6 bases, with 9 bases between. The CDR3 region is CASSLAGFAGELFF. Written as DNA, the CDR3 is TGTGCCAGCAGCTTAGCAGGGTTCGCCGGGGAGCTGTTTTTT.

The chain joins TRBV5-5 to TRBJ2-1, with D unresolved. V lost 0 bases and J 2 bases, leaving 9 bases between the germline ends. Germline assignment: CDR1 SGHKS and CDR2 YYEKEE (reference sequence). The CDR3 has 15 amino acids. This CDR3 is CASSLEGWTYNEQFF. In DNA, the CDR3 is TGTGCCAGCAGCTTGGAAGGGTGGACCTACAATGAGCAGTTCTTC. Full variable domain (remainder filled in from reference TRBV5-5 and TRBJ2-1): DAGVTQSPTHLIKTRGQQVTLRCSPISGHKSVSWYQQVLGQGPQFIFQYYEKEERGRGNFPDRFSARQFPNYSSELNVNALLLGDSALYLCASSLEGWTYNEQFFGPGTRLTVL.

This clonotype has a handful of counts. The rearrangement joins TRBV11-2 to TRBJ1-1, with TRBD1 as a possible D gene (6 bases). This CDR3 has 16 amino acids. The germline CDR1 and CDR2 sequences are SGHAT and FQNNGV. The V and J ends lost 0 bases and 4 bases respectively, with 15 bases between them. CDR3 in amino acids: CASSLDWRGWGTEAFF. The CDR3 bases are TGTGCCAGCAGCTTAGACTGGAGGGGGTGGGGCACTGAAGCTTTCTTT.

The CDR3 sequence is CASSSRPGLAGGLGNTDTQYF. In DNA form, the CDR3 reads TGTGCCAGCAGTTCCCGACCCGGCCTAGCGGGGGGGCTGGGAAACACAGATACGCAGTATTTT. J is TRBJ2-3 and V is TRBV27, with 12 bases identical to TRBD2. Trimming at V came to 4 bases and at J to 2 bases, leaving 19 bases not matched to a gene. CDR3 length: 21 residues. Germline values: CDR1 MNHEY, CDR2 SMNVEV (reference sequence).